Following are 4 T cell receptor beta chains from one sample sequenced in a study of cytomegalovirus exposure and HLA in healthy donors (dated by TCRdb to between 2016 and 2019). The library was obtained by the immunoSEQ multiplex PCR assay. TCRdb took over this immuneACCESS table, retaining in-frame rearrangements with V and J assigned. Such tables are incomplete; in checked studies, under half of the missing clones stem from an unresolved V gene, and the remainder is unexplained. The sample contains around 66,000 clones, around 97% of them found a single time. About 1.5% of the sample rests with the top ten. Input material: PBMCs. The receptors were gathered from a young woman in good health and CMV-seropositive.

CDR3: CASSLARTSTDTQYF. CDR3 nucleotide sequence: TGTGCCAGCAGCTTAGCTCGGACTAGTACAGATACGCAGTATTTT. The chain recombines TRBV11-2 with TRBJ2-3; TRBD2 matches at 7 bases. V lost 1 base to trimming and J lost 3 bases; unmatched junction nucleotides: 4. There are 15 residues in the CDR3. Germline-derived CDR1 and CDR2 are SGHAT and FQNNGV.

The V gene is TRBV5-1, the J gene TRBJ2-3, with D uncertain. Germline V gene data show CDR1 as SGHRS and CDR2 as YFSETQ. The ends were cut back, 0 bases at V and 5 bases at J, with 16 bases in the middle. The CDR3 has 16 amino acids. For the CDR3, the DNA is TGCGCCAGCAGCTTGGGAATAGCCGCCCCGCGAGATACGCAGTATTTT. Protein sequence: CASSLGIAAPRDTQYF.

The gene calls are TRBV21-1 and TRBJ1-2; TRBD1, the table's D call, was not compared with the DNA. TRBV21-1 is reported as a pseudogene. The CDR3 consists of 12 residues. The CDR3 nucleotides read TGTGCCAGCAGCAAAGGACAACATGGCTACACCTTC. Its translation: CASSKGQHGYTF.

The rearrangement links TRBV7-9 to TRBJ2-4; TRBD1 aligns across 7 bases. CDR3 length: 16 residues. Germline CDR1 SEHNR, CDR2 FQNEAQ (reference sequence). The V and J ends lost 3 bases and 6 bases, in that order; junction bases with no gene match: 11. CDR3 in DNA: TGTGCCAGCAGCTTTTCCAGACCGGGACAGTCAAACATTCAGTACTTC. Amino acids: CASSFSRPGQSNIQYF.